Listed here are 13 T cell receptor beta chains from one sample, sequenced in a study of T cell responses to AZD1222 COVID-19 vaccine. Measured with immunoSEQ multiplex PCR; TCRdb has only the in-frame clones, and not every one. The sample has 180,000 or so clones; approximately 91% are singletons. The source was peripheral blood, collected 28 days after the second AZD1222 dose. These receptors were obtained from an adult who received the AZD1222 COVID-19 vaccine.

This CDR3 reads CASSQEGRDEQFF. DNA of the CDR3: TGTGCCAGCAGCCAAGAAGGCAGGGATGAGCAGTTCTTC. This chain connects TRBV14 to TRBJ2-1; TRBD1 might be the D (5 bases). Trimming took off 0 bases at V and 8 bases at J, with 8 bases between the two ends. The CDR3 loop spans 13 amino acids. Germline-derived CDR1 and CDR2 are SGHDN and FVKESK. The variable domain in full, completed from reference TRBV14 and TRBJ2-1, reads EAGVTQFPSHSVIEKGQTVTLRCDPISGHDNLYWYRRVMGKEIKFLLHFVKESKQDESGMPNNRFLAERTGGTYSTLKVQPAELEDSGVYFCASSQEGRDEQFFGPGTRLTVL.

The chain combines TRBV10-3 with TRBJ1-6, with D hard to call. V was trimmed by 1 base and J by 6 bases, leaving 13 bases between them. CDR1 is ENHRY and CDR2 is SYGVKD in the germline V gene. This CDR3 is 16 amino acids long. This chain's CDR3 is CAISELRGRTNSPLHF. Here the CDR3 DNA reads TGTGCCATCAGTGAGTTGCGTGGGCGCACTAATTCACCCCTCCACTTT.

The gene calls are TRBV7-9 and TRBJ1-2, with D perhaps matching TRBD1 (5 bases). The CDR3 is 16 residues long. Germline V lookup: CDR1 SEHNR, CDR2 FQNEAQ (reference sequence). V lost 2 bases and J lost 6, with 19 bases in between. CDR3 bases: TGTGCCAGCAGCTTATCCACCTTAGGACATTATAATGGCTACACCTTC. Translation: CASSLSTLGHYNGYTF.

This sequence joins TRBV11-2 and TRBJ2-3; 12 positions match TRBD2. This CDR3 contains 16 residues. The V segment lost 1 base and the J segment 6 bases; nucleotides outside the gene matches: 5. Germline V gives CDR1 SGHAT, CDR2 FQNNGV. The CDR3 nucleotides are TGTGCCAGCAGCTTAGGACTAGCGGGAGCGTTGGATACGCAGTATTTT. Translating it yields CASSLGLAGALDTQYF.

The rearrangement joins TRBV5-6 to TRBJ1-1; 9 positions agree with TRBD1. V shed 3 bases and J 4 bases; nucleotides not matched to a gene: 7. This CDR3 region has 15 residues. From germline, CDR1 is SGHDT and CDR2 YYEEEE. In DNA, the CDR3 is TGTGCCAGCAGCTCTTCCGGGACAGGGACCACTGAAGCTTTCTTT. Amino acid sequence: CASSSSGTGTTEAFF.

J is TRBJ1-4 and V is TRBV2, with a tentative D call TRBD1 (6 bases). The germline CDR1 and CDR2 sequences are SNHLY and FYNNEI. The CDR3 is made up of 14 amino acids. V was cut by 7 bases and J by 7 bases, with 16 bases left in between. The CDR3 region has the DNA TGTGCCAGCACCGAAGGGGGACGTGGTGAAAAACTGTTTTTT. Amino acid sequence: CASTEGGRGEKLFF.

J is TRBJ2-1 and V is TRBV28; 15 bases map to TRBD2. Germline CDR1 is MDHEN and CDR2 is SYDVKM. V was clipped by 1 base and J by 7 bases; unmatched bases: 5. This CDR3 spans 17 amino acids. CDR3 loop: CASSLSLGTSGRNEQFF. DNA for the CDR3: TGTGCCAGCAGTTTATCGCTCGGGACTAGCGGGAGGAATGAGCAGTTCTTC.

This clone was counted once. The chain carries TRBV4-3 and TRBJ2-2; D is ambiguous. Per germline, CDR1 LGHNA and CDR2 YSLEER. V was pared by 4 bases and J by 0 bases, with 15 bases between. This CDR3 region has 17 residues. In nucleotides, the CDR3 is TGCGCCAGCAGCCGAGATACGACGATCGCGAACACCGGGGAGCTGTTTTTT. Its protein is CASSRDTTIANTGELFF.

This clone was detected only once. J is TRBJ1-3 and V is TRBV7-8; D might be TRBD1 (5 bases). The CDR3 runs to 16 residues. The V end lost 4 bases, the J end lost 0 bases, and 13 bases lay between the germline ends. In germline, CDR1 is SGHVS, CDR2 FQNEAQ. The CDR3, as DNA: TGTGCCAGCAGCTCGGGACCCCAAAGCTCTGGAAACACCATATATTTT. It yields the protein CASSSGPQSSGNTIYF.

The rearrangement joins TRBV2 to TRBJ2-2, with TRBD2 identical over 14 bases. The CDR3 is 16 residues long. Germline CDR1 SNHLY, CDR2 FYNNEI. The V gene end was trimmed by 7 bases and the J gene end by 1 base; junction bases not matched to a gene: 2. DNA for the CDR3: TGTGCCAGCACGGGACTAGCGGGGGAGAACACCGGGGAGCTGTTTTTT. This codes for CASTGLAGENTGELFF.

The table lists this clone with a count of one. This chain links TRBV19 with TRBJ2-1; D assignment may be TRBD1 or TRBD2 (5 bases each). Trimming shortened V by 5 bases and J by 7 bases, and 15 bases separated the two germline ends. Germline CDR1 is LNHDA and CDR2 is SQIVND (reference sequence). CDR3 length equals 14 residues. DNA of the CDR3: TGTGCCAGTAGTGAGGGGCGGTTGGTAAATGAGCAGTTCTTC. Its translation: CASSEGRLVNEQFF.

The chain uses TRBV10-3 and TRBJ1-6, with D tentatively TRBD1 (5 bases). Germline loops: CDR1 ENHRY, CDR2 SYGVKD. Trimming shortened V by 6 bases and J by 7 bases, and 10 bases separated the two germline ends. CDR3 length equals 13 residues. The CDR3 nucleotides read TGTGCCATCAGCCGGGACGGGAATTCACCCCTCCACTTT. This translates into CAISRDGNSPLHF.

For the CDR3, the DNA is TGCGCCAGCAGCCAAGGGGGAGGGCCTGGCATGAACACTGAAGCTTTCTTT. It is translated as CASSQGGGPGMNTEAFF. V is TRBV4-3 and J is TRBJ1-1, with D unclear. Germline V gene lookup returns CDR1 LGHNA and CDR2 YSLEER. Trimming left V 1 base short and J 0 bases short, with 15 bases between. The CDR3 runs to 17 residues.